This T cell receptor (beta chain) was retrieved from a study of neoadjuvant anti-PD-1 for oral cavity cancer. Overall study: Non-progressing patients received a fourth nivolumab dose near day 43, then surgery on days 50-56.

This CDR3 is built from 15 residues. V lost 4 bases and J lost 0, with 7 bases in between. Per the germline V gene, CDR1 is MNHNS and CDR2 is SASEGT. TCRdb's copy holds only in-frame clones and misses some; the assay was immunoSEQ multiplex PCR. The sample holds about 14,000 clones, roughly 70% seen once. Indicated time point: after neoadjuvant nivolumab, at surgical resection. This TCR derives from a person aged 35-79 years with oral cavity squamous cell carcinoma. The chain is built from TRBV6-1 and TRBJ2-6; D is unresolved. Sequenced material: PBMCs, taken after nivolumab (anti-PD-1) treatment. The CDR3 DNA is TGTGCCAGCAGTGGGACCAGCTCTGGGGCCAACGTCCTGACTTTC. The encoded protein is CASSGTSSGANVLTF.